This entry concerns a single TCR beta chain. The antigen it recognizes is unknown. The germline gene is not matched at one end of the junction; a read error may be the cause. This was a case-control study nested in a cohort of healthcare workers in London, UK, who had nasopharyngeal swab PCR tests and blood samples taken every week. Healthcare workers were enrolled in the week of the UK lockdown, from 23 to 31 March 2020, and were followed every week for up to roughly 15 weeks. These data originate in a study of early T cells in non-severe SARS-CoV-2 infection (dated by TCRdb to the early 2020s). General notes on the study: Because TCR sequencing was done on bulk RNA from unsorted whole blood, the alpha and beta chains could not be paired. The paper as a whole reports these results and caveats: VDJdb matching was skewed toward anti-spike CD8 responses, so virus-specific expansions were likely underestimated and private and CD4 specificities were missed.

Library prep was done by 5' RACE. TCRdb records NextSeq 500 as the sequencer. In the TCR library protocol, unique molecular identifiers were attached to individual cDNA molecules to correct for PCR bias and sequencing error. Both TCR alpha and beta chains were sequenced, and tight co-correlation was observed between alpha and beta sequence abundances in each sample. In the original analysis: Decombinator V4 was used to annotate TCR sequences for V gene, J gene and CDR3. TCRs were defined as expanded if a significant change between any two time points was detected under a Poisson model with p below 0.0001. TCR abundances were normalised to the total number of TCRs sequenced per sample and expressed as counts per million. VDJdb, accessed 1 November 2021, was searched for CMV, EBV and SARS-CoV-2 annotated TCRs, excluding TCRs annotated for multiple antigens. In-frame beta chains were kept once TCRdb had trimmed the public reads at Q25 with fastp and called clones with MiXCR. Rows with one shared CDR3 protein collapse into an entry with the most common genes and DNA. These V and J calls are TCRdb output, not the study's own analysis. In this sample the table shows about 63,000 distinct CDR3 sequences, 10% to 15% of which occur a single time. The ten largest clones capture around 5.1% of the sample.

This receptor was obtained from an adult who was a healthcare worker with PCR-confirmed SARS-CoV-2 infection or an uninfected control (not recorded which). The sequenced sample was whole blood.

CDR3 sequence: CASSQDLGTSRYF. DNA sequence: TGTGCCAGCAGCCAAGATCTTGGGACTAGTCGTTACTTT. The chain is encoded by TRBV3-1 joined to TRBJ2-3, with 8 bases in between that match TRBD2. Taken from the germline V gene (reference sequence), the CDR1 and CDR2 loops are LGHDT and YNNKEL. Spanning cysteine to phenylalanine, the CDR3 consists of 13 amino acids. CDR3 DNA only is kept here, 39 bases in frame from base 1.